Shown below are 13 T cell receptor beta chains from a single sample sequenced in a study of T-cell reconstitution after alpha-beta-depleted transplantation in children. A TCRbeta library incorporating unique molecular identifiers was prepared. TCRdb re-called the PCR reads with MiXCR, one entry per CDR3 protein. The sample consists of 280,000 or so distinct CDR3 sequences, 11% of them appearing once. The sequencing here drew on peripheral blood, taken 180 days after TCRalphabeta/CD19-depleted stem cell transplant. These TCRs come from a male patient under 10 years old who had a stem cell transplant for chronic granulomatous disease, so the T cells may come from the graft donor.

This clonotype was counted at least ten times. This chain joins TRBV5-8 and TRBJ1-4; TRBD1 matches 7 bases. The germline V gene has CDR1 SGHTS and CDR2 YDEGEE. The CDR3 totals 16 residues. Unmatched junction bases numbered 6, after V lost 0 bases and J lost 4 bases. The chain's CDR3 is CASSLGRDRVNEKLFF. In nucleotides, the CDR3 is TGTGCCAGCAGCTTGGGGCGGGACAGAGTTAATGAAAAACTGTTTTTT.

This clonotype has only a few counts. V gene TRBV7-2 combines with J gene TRBJ2-3; D gene ambiguous. V was pared by 1 base and J by 7 bases, with 15 bases between. This CDR3 region has 15 residues. Looked up from germline, CDR1 is SGHTA and CDR2 is FQGNSA. The CDR3 sequence: CASSLGRNCPHTQYF. DNA for the CDR3: TGTGCCAGCAGCTTAGGCCGTAACTGCCCTCATACGCAGTATTTT. The full variable domain, rest sourced from reference TRBV7-2 and TRBJ2-3, is GAGVSQSPSNKVTEKGKDVELRCDPISGHTALYWYRQSLGQGLEFLIYFQGNSAPDKSGLPSDRFSAERTGGSVSTLTIQRTQQEDSAVYLCASSLGRNCPHTQYFGPGTRLTVL.

With respect to this clonotype: A much larger clone is a single base away; this may be a read error. The genes are TRBV20-1 and TRBJ1-6; D is unclear. The germline gives CDR1 DFQATT, CDR2 SNEGSKA (reference sequence). The CDR3 has 14 residues. The V end lost 8 bases, the J end lost 5 bases, and 16 bases lay between the germline ends. CDR3 sequence: CSSMVGTHNSPLHF. The CDR3 coding sequence is TGCAGTTCTATGGTGGGAACCCATAATTCACCCCTCCACTTT.

This rearrangement joins TRBV9 to TRBJ2-1, with 7 bases fitting TRBD1. Germline loops: CDR1 SGDLS, CDR2 YYNGEE. The CDR3 is 14 amino acids. The J segment lost 6 bases and the V segment lost 0 bases, leaving 3 bases of the junction unmatched. The chain's CDR3 is CASSVGTGANEQFF. CDR3 DNA sequence: TGTGCCAGCAGCGTAGGCACAGGGGCCAATGAGCAGTTCTTC.

This clonotype was counted many times. Here the CDR3 DNA reads TGTGCCAGCAGCGTTCACTCCGGGGGGGGCGATTTATCTGAAAAACTGTTTTTT. Translating it yields CASSVHSGGGDLSEKLFF. The chain is built from TRBV9 and TRBJ1-4; D perhaps matches TRBD1 (6 bases). V lost 2 bases and J 7 bases, leaving 24 bases between the germline ends. The CDR3 has 18 residues. Germline V gives CDR1 SGDLS, CDR2 YYNGEE.

This clonotype was detected many times. The chain employs TRBV18 and TRBJ1-1, with 7 bases identical to TRBD1. Germline V CDR1 and CDR2: KGHSH, LQKENI. The CDR3 spans 15 residues. Trimming at V came to 3 bases and at J to 5 bases, leaving 9 bases not matched to a gene. CDR3 loop: CASSPQGGWDTEAFF. In DNA, the CDR3 is TGTGCCAGCTCACCCCAGGGGGGGTGGGATACTGAAGCTTTCTTT. The whole variable domain, filled in from reference TRBV18 and TRBJ1-1, reads NAGVMQNPRHLVRRRGQEARLRCSPMKGHSHVYWYRQLPEEGLKFMVYLQKENIIDESGMPKERFSAEFPKEGPSILRIQQVVRGDSAAYFCASSPQGGWDTEAFFGQGTRLTVV.

At least ten counts were recorded for this clonotype. V usage is TRBV18 and J usage is TRBJ2-1, with D possibly called TRBD1 or TRBD2 (5 bases each). The CDR3 consists of 13 residues. Germline V gives CDR1 KGHSH, CDR2 LQKENI. V lost 6 bases and J 5 bases, leaving 11 bases between the germline ends. CDR3 in amino acids: CASSPWGNNEQFF. CDR3 DNA: TGTGCCAGCTCGCCCTGGGGGAACAATGAGCAGTTCTTC.

This clonotype was counted at least ten times. The V gene is TRBV7-2, the J gene TRBJ2-2; D unresolved. Looked up from germline, CDR1 is SGHTA and CDR2 is FQGNSA. V was pared by 6 bases and J by 2 bases, with 13 bases between. The CDR3 is 15 residues long. This CDR3 is CASSPRTINTGELFF. Written as DNA, the CDR3 is TGTGCCAGCAGTCCAAGAACAATCAACACCGGGGAGCTGTTTTTT.

CDR3 in DNA: TGCAGTGCTGTCGGGGGGCATAGCTCCTACGAGCAGTACTTC. This sequence encodes CSAVGGHSSYEQYF. This chain uses TRBV20-1 with TRBJ2-7; D is perhaps TRBD2 (7 bases). This CDR3 has 14 amino acids. The V gene's germline CDR1 is DFQATT and CDR2 SNEGSKA (reference sequence). The V gene lost 5 bases and the J gene lost 0 bases, with 14 bases spanning the gap.

This clonotype was picked up many times. This rearrangement joins TRBV4-1 to TRBJ2-1; TRBD2 matches 9 bases. The trim removed 2 bases at V and 2 bases at J, leaving 1 base unmatched. CDR1 and CDR2 from the germline V gene are MGHRA and YSYEKL. This CDR3 comprises 15 residues. CDR3 sequence (DNA): TGCGCCAGCAGCCAATTAGCGGGAGCCTACAATGAGCAGTTCTTC. This encodes CASSQLAGAYNEQFF.

The chain couples TRBV5-4 to TRBJ2-2; no clear D gene. This CDR3 has 15 residues. Germline V gene data show CDR1 as SGHNT and CDR2 as YYREEE (reference sequence). The ends were cut back, 0 bases at V and 2 bases at J, with 8 bases in the middle. The CDR3 sequence: CASSLGPKNTGELFF. CDR3 DNA sequence: TGTGCCAGCAGCTTGGGGCCCAAAAACACCGGGGAGCTGTTTTTT.

This clonotype showed up many times. CDR3: CASSFSAGGTYEQYF. DNA for the CDR3: TGTGCCAGCAGTTTCAGTGCAGGGGGGACCTACGAGCAGTACTTC. The chain couples TRBV28 to TRBJ2-7; D is possibly TRBD1 (7 bases). The germline CDR1 and CDR2 sequences are MDHEN and SYDVKM. Trimming removed 3 bases from V and 2 bases from J, with 14 bases in between. This CDR3 has 15 amino acids.

The table lists this clonotype with many counts. The chain couples TRBV9 to TRBJ2-7; 8 positions match TRBD2. V lost 4 bases to trimming and J lost 5 bases; unmatched junction nucleotides: 8. Germline CDR1 reads SGDLS; CDR2 reads YYNGEE. The CDR3 length is 14 residues. The CDR3 region has the DNA TGTGCCAGCAGCTTCTCCGGGACTAGTCACGAGCAGTACTTC. It translates to CASSFSGTSHEQYF.